One and the same sample provided the 7 T cell receptor beta chains below, sequenced in a study of CD8 T cells in ankylosing spondylitis. TCRdb re-derived calls from the 5' RACE reads in MiXCR, one entry per CDR3 protein. The sample includes 200,000 to 250,000 distinct CDR3 sequences, roughly 26% of them seen just once. The sample taken for sequencing was blood, either unsorted or a sorted T cell fraction (not recorded which). The receptors originated from a male donor with ankylosing spondylitis or in good health (not recorded which).

This clonotype was detected many times. This chain joins TRBV9 and TRBJ2-2; TRBD2 aligns across 7 bases. The CDR3 extends over 14 amino acids. J gave up 1 base and V 5 bases, and 2 bases lay outside the gene matches. CDR1 is SGDLS, CDR2 YYNGEE, per germline. The CDR3 bases are TGTGCCAGCAGTGGACTAGGGAACACCGGGGAGCTGTTTTTT. Its translation is CASSGLGNTGELFF.

There are many counts of this clonotype. The V gene is TRBV5-1, the J gene TRBJ2-1, with D maybe TRBD2 (6 bases). The CDR3 is 13 residues long. V was pared by 2 bases and J by 6 bases, with 9 bases between. From germline, CDR1 is SGHRS and CDR2 YFSETQ. CDR3 region: CASSFRGSNEQFF. DNA for the CDR3: TGCGCCAGCAGCTTTCGGGGGAGCAATGAGCAGTTCTTC.

Ten or more counts support this clonotype. This chain connects TRBV6-1 to TRBJ2-2; D is possibly TRBD1 (7 bases). The germline V and J ends were trimmed by 5 bases and 3 bases, with 16 bases remaining between them. Germline CDR1 and CDR2: MNHNS and SASEGT. The length of the CDR3 is 16 residues. The CDR3 DNA reads as TGTGCCAGCAGTCATCCTACAGGGGACTACACCGGGGAGCTGTTTTTT. Its translation is CASSHPTGDYTGELFF.

In this sample, this clonotype turned up a few times. J is TRBJ1-5 and V is TRBV20-1; D may be TRBD1 (5 bases). Per the germline V gene, CDR1 is DFQATT and CDR2 is SNEGSKA (reference sequence). Trimming shortened V by 3 bases and J by 0 bases, and 15 bases separated the two germline ends. The CDR3 runs to 16 residues. CDR3 nucleotides: TGCAGTGCTAGTAAACCGAAAGGGGATAGCAATCAGCCCCAGCATTTT. It specifies CSASKPKGDSNQPQHF.

This clonotype was counted only a few times. This chain joins TRBV5-1 and TRBJ2-1; D is possibly TRBD1 (6 bases). The germline gives CDR1 SGHRS, CDR2 YFSETQ. The CDR3 spans 15 residues. V shed 0 bases and J shed 10 bases, with 17 bases lying between them. This chain's CDR3 is CASSLAGTKTSEQFF. Written as DNA, the CDR3 is TGCGCCAGCAGCTTGGCCGGGACAAAGACGAGCGAGCAGTTCTTC.

V gene TRBV20-1 combines with J gene TRBJ2-3; D is ambiguous. The CDR3 is made up of 12 amino acids. Germline CDR1 reads DFQATT; CDR2 reads SNEGSKA (reference sequence). V was cut by 3 bases and J by 6 bases, with 10 bases left in between. The CDR3 DNA follows: TGCAGTGCTAGTTACCTTTGGGATACGCAGTATTTT. Translated: CSASYLWDTQYF.

The sample holds many counts of this clonotype. The chain employs TRBV20-1 and TRBJ1-2; D ambiguous. The CDR3 extends over 13 amino acids. Trimming stripped 1 base from V and 7 bases from J, with 13 bases between. Germline V gene lookup returns CDR1 DFQATT and CDR2 SNEGSKA (reference sequence). The CDR3 DNA reads as TGCAGTGCTAGAGGTAGTCCCGCGGGTGGCTACACCTTC. Its translation: CSARGSPAGGYTF.